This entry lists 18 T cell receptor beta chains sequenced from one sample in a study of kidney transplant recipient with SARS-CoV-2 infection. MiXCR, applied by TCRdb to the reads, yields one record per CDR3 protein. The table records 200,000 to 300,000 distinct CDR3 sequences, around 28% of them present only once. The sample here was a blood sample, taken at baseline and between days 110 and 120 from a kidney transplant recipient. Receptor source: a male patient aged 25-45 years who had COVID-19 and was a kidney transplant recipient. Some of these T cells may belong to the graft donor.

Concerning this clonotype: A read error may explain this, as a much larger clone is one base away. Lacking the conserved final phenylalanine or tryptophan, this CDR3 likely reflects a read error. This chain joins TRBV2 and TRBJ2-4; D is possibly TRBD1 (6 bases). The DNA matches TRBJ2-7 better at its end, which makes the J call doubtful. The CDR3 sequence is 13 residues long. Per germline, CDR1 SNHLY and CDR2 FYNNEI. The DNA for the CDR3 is TGTGCCAGCACCCCGGGACAAACCTACGAGCAGTACTCC. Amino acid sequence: CASTPGQTYEQYS.

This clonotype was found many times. CDR3 coding DNA: TGTGCCAGCTCATGCTGCAATAGTCGAAAGACCTATGGCTACACCTTC. Its translation: CASSCCNSRKTYGYTF. This chain connects TRBV5-6 to TRBJ1-2; unclear D gene. V was pared by 7 bases and J by 4 bases, with 23 bases between. In germline, CDR1 is SGHDT, CDR2 YYEEEE. The CDR3 covers 16 residues.

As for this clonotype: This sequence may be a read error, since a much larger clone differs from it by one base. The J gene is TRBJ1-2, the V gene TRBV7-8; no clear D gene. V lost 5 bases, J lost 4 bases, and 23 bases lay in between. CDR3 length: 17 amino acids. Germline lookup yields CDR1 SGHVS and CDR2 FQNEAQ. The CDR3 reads CASSTGTFTRRTYGYTF. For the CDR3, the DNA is TGTGCCAGCAGCACGGGAACGTTTACCCGAAGGACCTATGGCTACACCTTC.

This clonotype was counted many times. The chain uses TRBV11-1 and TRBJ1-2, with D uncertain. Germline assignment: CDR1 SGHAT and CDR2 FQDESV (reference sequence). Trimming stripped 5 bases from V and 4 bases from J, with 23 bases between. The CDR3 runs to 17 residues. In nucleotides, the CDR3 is TGTGCCAGCAGCGCTGTTTATAAGGCTGGAAAGACCTATGGCTACACCTTC. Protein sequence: CASSAVYKAGKTYGYTF.

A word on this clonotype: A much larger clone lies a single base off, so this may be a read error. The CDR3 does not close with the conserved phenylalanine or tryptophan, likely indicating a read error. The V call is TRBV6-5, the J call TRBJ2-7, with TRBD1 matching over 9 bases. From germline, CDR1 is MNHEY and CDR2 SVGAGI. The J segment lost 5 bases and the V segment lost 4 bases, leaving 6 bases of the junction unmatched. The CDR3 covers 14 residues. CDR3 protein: CASSSGQGGHEQYL. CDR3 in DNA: TGTGCCAGCAGTTCGGGACAGGGCGGCCACGAGCAGTACCTC.

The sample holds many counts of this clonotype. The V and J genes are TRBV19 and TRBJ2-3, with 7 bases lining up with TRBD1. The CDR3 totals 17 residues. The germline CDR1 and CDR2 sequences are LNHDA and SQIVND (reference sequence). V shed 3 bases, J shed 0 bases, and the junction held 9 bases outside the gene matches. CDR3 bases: TGTGCCAGTAGTATCAGAACAGGGGACAGTAGCACAGATACGCAGTATTTT. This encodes CASSIRTGDSSTDTQYF.

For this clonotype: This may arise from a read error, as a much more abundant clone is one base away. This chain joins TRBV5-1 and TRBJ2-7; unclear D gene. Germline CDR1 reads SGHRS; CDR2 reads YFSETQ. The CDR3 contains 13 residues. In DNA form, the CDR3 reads TGCGCCAGCAGCCCCAATACAGTTTACGAGAAGTACTTC. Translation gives CASSPNTVYEKYF.

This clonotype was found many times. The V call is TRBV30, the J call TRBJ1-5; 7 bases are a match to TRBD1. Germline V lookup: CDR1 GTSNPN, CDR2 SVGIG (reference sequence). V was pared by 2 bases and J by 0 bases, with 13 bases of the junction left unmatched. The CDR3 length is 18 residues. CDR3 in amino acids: CAWSRQGSSISSNQPQHF. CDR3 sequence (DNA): TGTGCCTGGAGTAGACAGGGATCTTCAATCTCTAGCAATCAGCCCCAGCATTTT.

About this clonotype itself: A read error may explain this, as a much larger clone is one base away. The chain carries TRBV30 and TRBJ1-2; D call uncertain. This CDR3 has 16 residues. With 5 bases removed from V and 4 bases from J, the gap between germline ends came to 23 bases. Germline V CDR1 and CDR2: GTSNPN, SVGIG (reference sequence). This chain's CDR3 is CAWPARRYRETYGYTF. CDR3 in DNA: TGTGCCTGGCCGGCTCGGCGTTATAGAGAGACCTATGGCTACACCTTC.

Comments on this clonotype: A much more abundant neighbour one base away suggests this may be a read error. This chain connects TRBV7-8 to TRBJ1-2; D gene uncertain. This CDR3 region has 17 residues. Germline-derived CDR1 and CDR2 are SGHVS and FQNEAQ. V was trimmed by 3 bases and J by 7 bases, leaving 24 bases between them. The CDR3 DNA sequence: TGTGCCAGCAGCTTCCAACCGTTTACCCGAAAGACCTGTGGCTACACCTTC. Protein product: CASSFQPFTRKTCGYTF.

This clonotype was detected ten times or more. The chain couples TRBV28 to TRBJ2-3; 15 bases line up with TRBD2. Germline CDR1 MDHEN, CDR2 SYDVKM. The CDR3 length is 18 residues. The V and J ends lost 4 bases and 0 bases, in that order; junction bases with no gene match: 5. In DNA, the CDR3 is TGTGCCAGCAGTTCCGGGACTAGCGGGAGGTTGAGCACAGATACGCAGTATTTT. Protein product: CASSSGTSGRLSTDTQYF.

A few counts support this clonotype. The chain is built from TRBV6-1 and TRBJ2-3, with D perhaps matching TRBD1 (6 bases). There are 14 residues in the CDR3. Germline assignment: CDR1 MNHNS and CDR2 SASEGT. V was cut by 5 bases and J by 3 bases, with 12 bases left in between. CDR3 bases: TGTGCCAGCAGTCGGACAGCCGCAACAGATACGCAGTATTTT. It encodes CASSRTAATDTQYF.

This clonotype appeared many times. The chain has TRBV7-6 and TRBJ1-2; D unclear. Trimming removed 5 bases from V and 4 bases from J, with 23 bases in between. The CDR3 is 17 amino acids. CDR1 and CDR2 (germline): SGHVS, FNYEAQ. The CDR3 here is CASSISVESRKTYGYTF. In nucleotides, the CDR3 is TGTGCCAGCAGCATATCTGTTGAATCTCGAAAGACCTATGGCTACACCTTC.

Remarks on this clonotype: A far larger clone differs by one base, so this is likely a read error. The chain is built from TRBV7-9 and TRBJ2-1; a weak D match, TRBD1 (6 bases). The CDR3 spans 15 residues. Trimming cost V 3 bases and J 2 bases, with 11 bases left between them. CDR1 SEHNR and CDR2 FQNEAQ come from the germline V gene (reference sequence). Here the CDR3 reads CASSLRGSAYNEQFF. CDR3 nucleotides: TGTGCCAGCAGCTTGAGGGGGAGCGCCTACAATGAGCAGTTCTTC.

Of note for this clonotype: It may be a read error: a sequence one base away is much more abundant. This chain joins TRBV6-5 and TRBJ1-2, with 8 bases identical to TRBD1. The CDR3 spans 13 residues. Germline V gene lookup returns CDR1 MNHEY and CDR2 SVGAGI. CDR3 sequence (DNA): TGTGCCAGCAGTACGACAGGGGTGAACGGCTACGCCTTC. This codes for CASSTTGVNGYAF.

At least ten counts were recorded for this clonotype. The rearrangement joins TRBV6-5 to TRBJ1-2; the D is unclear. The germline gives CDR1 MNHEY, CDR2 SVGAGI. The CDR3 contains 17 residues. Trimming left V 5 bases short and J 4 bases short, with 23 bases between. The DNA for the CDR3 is TGTGCCAGCAGTCTACTTGTCTCTATGCGAAAGACCTATGGCTACACCTTC. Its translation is CASSLLVSMRKTYGYTF.

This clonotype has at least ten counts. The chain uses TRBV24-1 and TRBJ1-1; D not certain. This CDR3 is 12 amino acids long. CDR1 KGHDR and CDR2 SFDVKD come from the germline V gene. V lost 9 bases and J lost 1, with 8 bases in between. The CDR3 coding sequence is TGTGCCACCCGAAAGGGGAACACTGAAGCTTTCTTT. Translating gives CATRKGNTEAFF.

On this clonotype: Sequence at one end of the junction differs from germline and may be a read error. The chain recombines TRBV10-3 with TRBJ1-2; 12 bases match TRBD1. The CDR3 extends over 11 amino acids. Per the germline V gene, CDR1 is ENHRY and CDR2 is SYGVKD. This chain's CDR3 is CAIGTGGAWAF. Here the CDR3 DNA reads TGTGCCATCGGGACAGGGGGCGCTTGGGCCTTC.